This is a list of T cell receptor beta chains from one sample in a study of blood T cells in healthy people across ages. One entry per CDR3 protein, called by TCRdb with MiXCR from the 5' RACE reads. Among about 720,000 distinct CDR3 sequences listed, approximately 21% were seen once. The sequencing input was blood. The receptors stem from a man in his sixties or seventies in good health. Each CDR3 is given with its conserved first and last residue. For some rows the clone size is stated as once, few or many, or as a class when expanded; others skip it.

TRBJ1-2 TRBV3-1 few CASSQGGHNGYTF
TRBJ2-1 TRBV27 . CASSLQGYGYNEQFF
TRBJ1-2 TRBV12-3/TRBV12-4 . CASSWDRGNGYTF
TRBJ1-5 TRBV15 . CATSRGVQGEGNQPQHF
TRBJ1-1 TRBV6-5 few CASRSGRPNTEAFF
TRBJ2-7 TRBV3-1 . CASSQVFGQGGYEQYF
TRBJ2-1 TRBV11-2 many CASSLERSYNEQFF
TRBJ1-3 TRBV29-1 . CSGLRQGGGNTIYF
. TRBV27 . CASSSWGGSYEQYF
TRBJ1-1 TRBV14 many CASSLLKTGGGEAFF
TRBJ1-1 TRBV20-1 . CSAGGQGGTEAFF
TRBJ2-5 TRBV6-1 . CASSDLYSTGGLQETQYF
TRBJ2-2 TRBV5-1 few CASSLVTLNTGELFF
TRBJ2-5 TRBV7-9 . CASGGLADPRETQYF
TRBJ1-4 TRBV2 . CASDRDREKLFF
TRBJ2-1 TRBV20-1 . CSAREMNEQFF
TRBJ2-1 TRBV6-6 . CASRQTGTGVDEQFF
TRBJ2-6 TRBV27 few CASRAKRANVLTF
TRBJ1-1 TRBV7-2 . CASSPPGRVEAFF
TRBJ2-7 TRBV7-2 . CASSLGLDEQYF
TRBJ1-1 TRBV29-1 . CSVPRQGGSTEAFF
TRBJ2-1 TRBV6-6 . CASSPSGGGINEQFF
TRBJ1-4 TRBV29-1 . CSVENGREEKLFF
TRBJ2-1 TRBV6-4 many CASSEDPGYNEQFF
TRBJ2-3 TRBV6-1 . CASHLLLAGGKDTQYF
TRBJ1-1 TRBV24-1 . CATGGGEGGTEAFF
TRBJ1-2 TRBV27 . CASSQGQGYNYGYTF
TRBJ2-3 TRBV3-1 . CASSPRQDTQYF
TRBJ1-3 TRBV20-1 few CSAYPGAGNTIYF
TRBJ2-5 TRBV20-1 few CSARSGVETQYF
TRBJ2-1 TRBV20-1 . CSAKALGSNEQFF
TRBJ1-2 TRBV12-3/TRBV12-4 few CASSLRGTGQNGYTF
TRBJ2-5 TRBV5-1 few CASSLRRGTGTKETQYF
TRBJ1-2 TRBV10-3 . CAISADRDYGCTF
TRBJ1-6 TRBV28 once CASSLFLSYNSPLHF
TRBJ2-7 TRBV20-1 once CSAGPDSYEQYF
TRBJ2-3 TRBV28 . CASSETLAGDTDTQYF
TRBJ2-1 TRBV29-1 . CSEGQGNEQFF
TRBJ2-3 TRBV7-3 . CASSLNYGRARNTQYF
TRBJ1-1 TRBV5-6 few CASSPGGRSTEAFF